Listed below are T cell receptor beta chains from one sample, sequenced in a study of blood T cell repertoires in COVID-19. This table comes from immunoSEQ multiplex PCR, and its TCRdb copy is limited to in-frame clones, with some not included. This sample carries about 310,000 clones, 80% to 90% of them seen once, and the ten largest clones take 1%. Input material: peripheral blood. The receptors originated from a middle-aged man with active or convalescent COVID-19. The CDR3 runs from the conserved cysteine through the conserved F or W. A D gene is named only where the DNA matches it firmly. Size tells how often a clone was seen (once, few, many) or the class of an expanded clone, and some rows leave it out.

v_gene: TRBV11-2; d_gene: .; j_gene: TRBJ2-2; abundance: .; CDR3aa: CASSPSRENTGELFF; CDR3nt: TGTGCCAGCAGCCCCTCGCGGGAGAACACCGGGGAGCTGTTTTTT
v_gene: TRBV27; d_gene: .; j_gene: TRBJ1-1; abundance: .; CDR3aa: CASSFVGGGRTEAFF; CDR3nt: TGTGCCAGCAGTTTTGTAGGAGGCGGGAGAACTGAAGCTTTCTTT
v_gene: TRBV5-1; d_gene: TRBD1; j_gene: TRBJ2-5; abundance: .; CDR3aa: CASSPGQGGRETQYF; CDR3nt: TGCGCCAGCAGCCCGGGACAGGGGGGACGGGAGACCCAGTACTTC
v_gene: TRBV3-1/TRBV3-2; d_gene: .; j_gene: TRBJ1-6; abundance: .; CDR3aa: CASSLRTRNSPLHF; CDR3nt: TGTGCCAGCAGCCTTAGGACTAGGAATTCACCCCTCCACTTT
v_gene: TRBV28; d_gene: .; j_gene: TRBJ1-5; abundance: .; CDR3aa: CASQGNQPQHF; CDR3nt: TGTGCCAGTCAGGGCAATCAGCCCCAGCATTTT
v_gene: TRBV5-1; d_gene: .; j_gene: TRBJ2-1; abundance: .; CDR3aa: CASSLQSGYNEQFF; CDR3nt: TGCGCCAGCAGCTTGCAAAGCGGGTACAATGAGCAGTTCTTC
v_gene: TRBV10-3; d_gene: .; j_gene: TRBJ1-6; abundance: once; CDR3aa: CAISESMGLGSPLHF; CDR3nt: TGTGCCATCAGTGAGTCGATGGGGCTGGGTTCACCCCTCCACTTT
v_gene: TRBV5-5; d_gene: TRBD1; j_gene: TRBJ2-5; abundance: .; CDR3aa: CASSLGRGRETQYF; CDR3nt: TGTGCCAGCAGCCTTGGCAGGGGGCGAGAGACCCAGTACTTC
v_gene: TRBV28; d_gene: TRBD1; j_gene: TRBJ2-7; abundance: .; CDR3aa: CASSNRQGFHEQYF; CDR3nt: TGTGCCAGCAGCAACCGACAGGGGTTCCACGAGCAGTACTTC
v_gene: TRBV6-5; d_gene: .; j_gene: TRBJ1-2; abundance: .; CDR3aa: CASSTSDRGHGYTF; CDR3nt: .
v_gene: TRBV29-1; d_gene: .; j_gene: TRBJ1-1; abundance: .; CDR3aa: CSVLQGSTEAFF; CDR3nt: TGCAGCGTTCTGCAGGGCTCCACTGAAGCTTTCTTT
v_gene: TRBV18; d_gene: TRBD1; j_gene: TRBJ1-1; abundance: .; CDR3aa: CASSQGQGGGITEAFF; CDR3nt: TGTGCCAGCTCACAGGGACAGGGAGGGGGTATTACTGAAGCTTTCTTT
v_gene: TRBV10-3; d_gene: TRBD1; j_gene: TRBJ1-6; abundance: .; CDR3aa: CAINEGGESPLHF; CDR3nt: TGTGCCATCAATGAAGGGGGCGAGTCACCCCTCCACTTT
v_gene: TRBV15; d_gene: .; j_gene: TRBJ1-6; abundance: .; CDR3aa: CATSRDPNRNTSPLHF; CDR3nt: TGTGCCACCAGCAGAGACCCAAACAGGAACACTTCACCCCTCCACTTT
v_gene: TRBV24-1; d_gene: .; j_gene: TRBJ1-5; abundance: .; CDR3aa: CATSDLGYREGQPQHF; CDR3nt: TGTGCCACCAGTGATTTGGGATACAGGGAAGGGCAGCCCCAGCATTTT
v_gene: TRBV14; d_gene: TRBD1; j_gene: TRBJ1-2; abundance: .; CDR3aa: CASSPGGGYGYTF; CDR3nt: TGTGCCAGCAGCCCAGGGGGAGGCTATGGCTACACCTTC
v_gene: TRBV21-1; d_gene: .; j_gene: TRBJ1-5; abundance: .; CDR3aa: CASSKQIGVEGFGQPQHF; CDR3nt: TGTGCCAGCAGCAAACAAATTGGGGTGGAGGGCTTCGGTCAGCCCCAGCATTTT
v_gene: TRBV14; d_gene: .; j_gene: TRBJ2-5; abundance: .; CDR3aa: CASSQDLKETQYF; CDR3nt: TGTGCCAGCAGCCAAGATTTAAAAGAGACCCAGTACTTC
v_gene: TRBV6-6; d_gene: .; j_gene: TRBJ1-1; abundance: .; CDR3aa: CASSYVGLGTEAFF; CDR3nt: TGTGCCAGCAGTTATGTGGGGCTTGGAACTGAAGCTTTCTTT
v_gene: TRBV19; d_gene: .; j_gene: TRBJ2-3; abundance: .; CDR3aa: CASSIPGASTDTQYF; CDR3nt: TGTGCCAGTAGTATACCAGGGGCTAGCACAGATACGCAGTATTTT
v_gene: TRBV5-5; d_gene: .; j_gene: TRBJ1-2; abundance: .; CDR3aa: CASSLGGQSIYGYTF; CDR3nt: TGTGCCAGCAGCTTGGGAGGCCAGTCAATATATGGCTACACCTTC
v_gene: TRBV11-2; d_gene: .; j_gene: TRBJ2-7; abundance: .; CDR3aa: CASSLIRGSISYEQYF; CDR3nt: TGTGCCAGCAGCTTAATCAGGGGATCGATCTCCTACGAGCAGTACTTC
v_gene: TRBV18; d_gene: .; j_gene: TRBJ1-5; abundance: .; CDR3aa: CASSPQWTANQPQHF; CDR3nt: TGTGCCAGCTCACCACAGTGGACAGCTAATCAGCCCCAGCATTTT
v_gene: TRBV6-5; d_gene: .; j_gene: TRBJ1-1; abundance: .; CDR3aa: CASRMNTEAFF; CDR3nt: TGTGCCAGCCGTATGAACACTGAAGCTTTCTTT
v_gene: TRBV2; d_gene: .; j_gene: TRBJ1-1; abundance: .; CDR3aa: CASNEQGNTEAFF; CDR3nt: TGTGCCAGCAATGAACAGGGAAACACTGAAGCTTTCTTT
v_gene: TRBV7-9; d_gene: TRBD1; j_gene: TRBJ2-7; abundance: .; CDR3aa: CASSRTGGSSYEQYF; CDR3nt: TGTGCCAGCAGCCGCACAGGGGGGAGTTCCTACGAGCAGTACTTC
v_gene: TRBV28; d_gene: TRBD1; j_gene: TRBJ1-5; abundance: .; CDR3aa: CASSDTGVQPQHF; CDR3nt: TGTGCCAGCAGTGACACAGGGGTCCAGCCCCAGCATTTT
v_gene: TRBV4-3; d_gene: TRBD1; j_gene: TRBJ2-5; abundance: .; CDR3aa: CASSQGRGRVTLETQYF; CDR3nt: TGCGCCAGCAGCCAAGGAAGGGGGCGGGTGACTTTGGAGACCCAGTACTTC
v_gene: TRBV7-2; d_gene: .; j_gene: TRBJ2-3; abundance: .; CDR3aa: CASSSRLLDTQYF; CDR3nt: TGTGCCAGCAGCTCCCGACTATTGGATACGCAGTATTTT
v_gene: TRBV28; d_gene: .; j_gene: TRBJ2-2; abundance: .; CDR3aa: CASSFASSGNTGELFF; CDR3nt: TGTGCCAGCAGTTTTGCTAGTAGCGGGAACACCGGGGAGCTGTTTTTT
v_gene: TRBV7-9; d_gene: TRBD2; j_gene: TRBJ2-1; abundance: few; CDR3aa: CASSPLGLAGNEQFF; CDR3nt: TGTGCCAGCAGCCCCTTAGGACTAGCGGGCAATGAGCAGTTCTTC
v_gene: TRBV6-2/TRBV6-3; d_gene: TRBD1; j_gene: TRBJ2-7; abundance: .; CDR3aa: CASSSRPGQGYF; CDR3nt: TGTGCCAGCAGTTCCCGTCCGGGACAGGGGTACTTC
v_gene: TRBV7-8; d_gene: TRBD2; j_gene: TRBJ2-7; abundance: once; CDR3aa: CASSPGGDSYEQYF; CDR3nt: TGTGCCAGCAGCCCCGGGGGGGATTCCTACGAGCAGTACTTC
v_gene: TRBV9; d_gene: .; j_gene: TRBJ2-1; abundance: .; CDR3aa: CASSVAGNPYNEQFF; CDR3nt: TGTGCCAGCAGCGTAGCGGGGAATCCCTACAATGAGCAGTTCTTC
v_gene: TRBV4-3; d_gene: TRBD1; j_gene: TRBJ1-6; abundance: few; CDR3aa: CASSQDRVHSPLHF; CDR3nt: TGCGCCAGCAGCCAGGACAGGGTTCATTCACCCCTCCACTTT
v_gene: TRBV9; d_gene: TRBD2; j_gene: TRBJ2-1; abundance: .; CDR3aa: CASSGLSRGGYNEQFF; CDR3nt: TGTGCCAGCAGCGGCCTTAGTCGGGGGGGTTACAATGAGCAGTTCTTC
v_gene: TRBV5-1; d_gene: .; j_gene: TRBJ2-5; abundance: .; CDR3aa: CASSLTPSETQYF; CDR3nt: TGCGCCAGCAGCTTGACTCCCTCCGAGACCCAGTACTTC
v_gene: TRBV29-1; d_gene: .; j_gene: TRBJ2-2; abundance: .; CDR3aa: CSVEEASPNTGELFF; CDR3nt: TGCAGCGTTGAAGAAGCTAGCCCGAACACCGGGGAGCTGTTTTTT
v_gene: TRBV28; d_gene: TRBD1; j_gene: TRBJ2-2; abundance: .; CDR3aa: CASILGQGFTGELFF; CDR3nt: TGTGCCAGCATCTTAGGACAGGGGTTTACCGGGGAGCTGTTTTTT
v_gene: TRBV10-3; d_gene: .; j_gene: TRBJ1-1; abundance: .; CDR3aa: CATKDPPGQPNTEAFF; CDR3nt: TGTGCCACAAAGGACCCTCCGGGACAACCGAACACTGAAGCTTTCTTT
v_gene: TRBV7-2; d_gene: .; j_gene: TRBJ1-5; abundance: .; CDR3aa: CASSSWAGMSQPQHF; CDR3nt: TGTGCCAGCAGCTCATGGGCAGGGATGAGTCAGCCCCAGCATTTT
v_gene: TRBV29-1; d_gene: .; j_gene: TRBJ2-3; abundance: .; CDR3aa: CSARRVSDTQYF; CDR3nt: TGCAGCGCGAGGAGGGTTTCAGATACGCAGTATTTT
v_gene: TRBV28; d_gene: TRBD1; j_gene: TRBJ2-5; abundance: .; CDR3aa: CASSEQGSDRGLETQYF; CDR3nt: TGTGCCAGCAGCGAACAAGGATCGGACAGGGGTCTGGAGACCCAGTACTTC
v_gene: TRBV6-5; d_gene: .; j_gene: TRBJ1-1; abundance: .; CDR3aa: CASSRGGEAFF; CDR3nt: TGTGCCAGCAGTAGGGGGGGAGAAGCTTTCTTT
v_gene: TRBV27; d_gene: .; j_gene: TRBJ2-5; abundance: once; CDR3aa: CASSTRRGRETQYF; CDR3nt: TGTGCCAGCAGTACAAGGAGAGGAAGAGAGACCCAGTACTTC
v_gene: TRBV28; d_gene: .; j_gene: TRBJ2-6; abundance: .; CDR3aa: CASSSTTVSGANVLTF; CDR3nt: TGTGCCAGCAGCTCGACGACAGTCTCTGGGGCCAACGTCCTGACTTTC
v_gene: TRBV18; d_gene: .; j_gene: TRBJ2-1; abundance: .; CDR3aa: CASSPILGLIGNEQFF; CDR3nt: TGTGCCAGCTCACCGATACTAGGCCTAATAGGTAATGAGCAGTTCTTC
v_gene: TRBV27; d_gene: TRBD1; j_gene: TRBJ2-5; abundance: .; CDR3aa: CASSPFLPDRKGETQYF; CDR3nt: TGTGCCAGCAGCCCGTTCCTACCGGACAGGAAGGGAGAGACCCAGTACTTC
v_gene: TRBV4-3; d_gene: TRBD2; j_gene: TRBJ2-3; abundance: few; CDR3aa: CASSAASGTTDTQYF; CDR3nt: TGCGCCAGCAGCGCGGCTAGCGGTACCACAGATACGCAGTATTTT
v_gene: TRBV19; d_gene: TRBD1; j_gene: TRBJ1-2; abundance: .; CDR3aa: CASSMDRGQPYGYTF; CDR3nt: TGTGCCAGTAGTATGGATCGGGGACAGCCTTATGGCTACACCTTC
v_gene: TRBV25-1; d_gene: .; j_gene: TRBJ1-4; abundance: once; CDR3aa: CASSPSSNEKLFF; CDR3nt: TGTGCCAGCAGTCCGAGTTCTAATGAAAAACTGTTTTTT
v_gene: TRBV4-1; d_gene: TRBD1; j_gene: TRBJ2-5; abundance: .; CDR3aa: CASSQLGTGEWQETQYF; CDR3nt: TGCGCCAGCAGCCAACTAGGGACAGGGGAATGGCAAGAGACCCAGTACTTC
v_gene: TRBV9; d_gene: TRBD2; j_gene: TRBJ2-3; abundance: few; CDR3aa: CASSARAGGTDTQYF; CDR3nt: TGTGCCAGCAGCGCACGCGCGGGGGGCACAGATACGCAGTATTTT
v_gene: TRBV18; d_gene: TRBD2; j_gene: TRBJ2-1; abundance: .; CDR3aa: CASSPAAGAYNEQFF; CDR3nt: TGTGCCAGCTCACCAGCCGCGGGAGCCTACAATGAGCAGTTCTTC
v_gene: TRBV7-9; d_gene: .; j_gene: TRBJ2-2; abundance: few; CDR3aa: CASSGTWGEYTGELFF; CDR3nt: TGTGCCAGCAGCGGCACATGGGGCGAATACACCGGGGAGCTGTTTTTT